The 18 T cell receptor beta chains presented below share a single source sample, sequenced in a study of T cells in Graves' hyperthyroidism and ophthalmopathy. Amplification of TCR beta CDR3 regions used RNA as the template. RT-PCR in the first round (using the HTBI primer set) targeted the TCR CDR3. A single record per CDR3 protein comes from TCRdb applying MiXCR to the multiplex PCR reads. This sample carries a few hundred thousand distinct CDR3 sequences, roughly 21% of them seen once, and the ten largest clones take about 50%. The sample taken for sequencing was blood. The source is a woman aged 50 to 60 with Graves' hyperthyroidism.

This clonotype was detected only a few times. DNA for the CDR3: TGTGCCAGCAGTGAAAACCGGGGGGATTATGGCTACACCTTC. This translates into CASSENRGDYGYTF. The chain is built from TRBV2 and TRBJ1-2, with D maybe TRBD1 (5 bases). V was clipped by 2 bases and J by 5 bases, with 12 bases between them. Germline V gives CDR1 SNHLY, CDR2 FYNNEI. The CDR3 has 14 residues.

This clonotype was seen ten or more times. The V gene is TRBV12-3 or TRBV12-4, the J gene TRBJ1-2; D is unclear. This CDR3 has 15 residues. V shed 5 bases and J shed 2 bases, with 15 bases lying between them. The CDR3 DNA follows: TGTGCCAGCAGTCCCCTGAGGGATGCAAACTATGGCTACACCTTC. It codes for CASSPLRDANYGYTF.

This clonotype was recorded at least ten times. The rearrangement links TRBV11-2 to TRBJ2-7; perhaps D is TRBD1 or TRBD2 (6 bases each). CDR3 length: 13 residues. Per germline, CDR1 SGHAT and CDR2 FQNNGV. With 6 bases removed from V and 3 bases from J, the gap between germline ends came to 12 bases. The CDR3 DNA sequence: TGTGCCAGCAGGGACGGGGGCCTCTACGAGCAGTACTTC. Translating gives CASRDGGLYEQYF.

Concerning this clonotype: The DNA is left out, because the CDR3 cannot be placed on it with certainty; the CDR3 is given as TCRdb lists it. V and J are TRBV5-1 and TRBJ1-1; TRBD1 was called by the table and not checked on the DNA. Germline CDR1 SGHRS, CDR2 YFSETQ. The CDR3 length equals 19 residues, ends included. CDR3 loop: CASSFYICSAPTGNTEAFF.

This clonotype was observed at least ten times. The chain employs TRBV7-3 and TRBJ2-5; the D gene is possibly TRBD2 (6 bases). Per the germline V gene, CDR1 is SGHTA and CDR2 is FQGTGA. Trimming removed 5 bases from V and 3 bases from J, with 13 bases in between. The CDR3 has 14 residues. The CDR3: CASSLPGLKETQYF. As DNA, the CDR3 is TGTGCCAGCAGCCTACCGGGACTGAAAGAGACCCAGTACTTC. The entire variable domain, with the rest obtained from reference TRBV7-3 and TRBJ2-5, is as follows: GAGVSQTPSNKVTEKGKYVELRCDPISGHTALYWYRQSLGQGPEFLIYFQGTGAADDSGLPNDRFFAVRPEGSVSTLKIQRTERGDSAVYLCASSLPGLKETQYFGPGTRLLVL.

This clonotype turned up a few times. The chain couples TRBV19 to TRBJ1-5; 7 nucleotides line up with TRBD1. The CDR3 spans 16 residues. Trimming cost V 5 bases and J 7 bases; bases outside gene matches: 14. Germline CDR1 and CDR2: LNHDA and SQIVND (reference sequence). CDR3 protein: CASSSGKTGREQPQHF. The CDR3 DNA is TGTGCCAGTAGTTCCGGGAAGACAGGGCGAGAGCAGCCCCAGCATTTT.

This clonotype was observed once. Since a much larger clone is just one base distant, this may be a read error. This chain uses TRBV14 with TRBJ2-5; a weak D match, TRBD2 (5 bases). Between the trimmed V and J ends, which lost 4 bases and 5 bases, there was a span of 17 bases. Germline CDR1 is SGHDN and CDR2 is FVKESK. The CDR3 is 15 amino acids. The DNA for the CDR3 is TGTGCCAGCAGCCTCGTGACCGGGAATTGGGAGACCCAGTACTTC. Residues: CASSLVTGNWETQYF.

The chain couples TRBV15 to TRBJ2-7, with TRBD2 matching over 12 bases. The CDR3 extends over 15 amino acids. Per the germline V gene, CDR1 is LNHNV and CDR2 is YYDKDF (reference sequence). V dropped 1 base and J dropped 7; count of bases not matched to a gene: 5. The CDR3 coding sequence is TGTGCCACCAGCAGAGTAACTGGACTAGCGGGGGAGCAGTACTTC. This encodes CATSRVTGLAGEQYF.

The chain couples TRBV10-3 to TRBJ1-2; TRBD1 might be the D (5 bases). V was shortened by 10 bases and J by 0 bases, with 15 bases between the two germline ends. CDR3 length equals 14 residues. Germline CDR1 is ENHRY and CDR2 is SYGVKD. The CDR3 coding sequence is TGTGCCAATAGGGGCAGTGGAGCTAACTATGGCTACACCTTC. Its translation: CANRGSGANYGYTF.

This clonotype was found a few times. Germline is not matched at one junction end, which may reflect a read error. V is TRBV6-5 and J is TRBJ1-2; 12 bases are shared with TRBD1. Germline V gene data show CDR1 as MNHEY and CDR2 as SVGAGI. The CDR3 extends over 16 amino acids. The CDR3 DNA sequence: TGTGCCGGCAGTTACTCGGGACAGGGGGCTCATGATGGCTACACCTTC. Translating gives CAGSYSGQGAHDGYTF.

This clonotype appeared once. V and J are TRBV5-1 and TRBJ2-1; 10 bases agree with TRBD1. The J segment lost 5 bases and the V segment lost 2 bases, leaving 4 bases of the junction unmatched. The CDR3 has 15 residues. CDR1 and CDR2 from the germline V gene are SGHRS and YFSETQ. CDR3 loop: CASSFSGTGDNEQFF. The CDR3 DNA reads as TGCGCCAGCAGCTTTTCCGGGACAGGGGACAATGAGCAGTTCTTC.

In this sample, this clonotype turned up many times. V usage is TRBV24-1 and J usage is TRBJ2-7, with no clear D. Germline V gene sequence: CDR1 KGHDR, CDR2 SFDVKD. The CDR3 length is 11 residues. V lost 1 base and J 3 bases, leaving 0 bases between the germline ends. The CDR3 sequence: CATSDFYEQYF. CDR3 in DNA: TGTGCCACCAGTGATTTCTACGAGCAGTACTTC.

This clonotype was recorded many times. This chain connects TRBV27 to TRBJ2-7, with 7 bases identical to TRBD2. Germline CDR1 reads MNHEY; CDR2 reads SMNVEV (reference sequence). The J segment lost 2 bases and the V segment lost 0 bases, leaving 7 bases of the junction unmatched. The CDR3 contains 16 residues. This CDR3 reads CASSLSGSSGAYEQYF. DNA for the CDR3: TGTGCCAGCAGTTTATCCGGTTCTAGCGGAGCCTACGAGCAGTACTTC.

This clonotype was picked up many times. The chain combines TRBV10-3 with TRBJ2-5, with D possibly TRBD2 on 6 matching bases. With 4 bases removed from V and 4 bases from J, the gap between germline ends came to 16 bases. The CDR3 is made up of 15 amino acids. Germline values: CDR1 ENHRY, CDR2 SYGVKD. The CDR3 region has the DNA TGTGCCATCAGTGGCCGGACTACTCAAGGAGAGACCCAGTACTTC. Translating it yields CAISGRTTQGETQYF.

This clonotype showed up many times. The CDR3 nucleotides are TGCAGCGTTCACAGGGGCCACGAGCAGTACTTC. Residues: CSVHRGHEQYF. The chain couples TRBV29-1 to TRBJ2-7; 7 nucleotides align to TRBD1. The CDR3 consists of 11 residues. The germline CDR1 and CDR2 sequences are SQVTM and ANQGSEA. V shed 5 bases, J shed 5 bases, and the junction held 3 bases outside the gene matches.

The table lists this clonotype with many counts. The chain is built from TRBV28 and TRBJ2-7; no clear D. CDR1 MDHEN and CDR2 SYDVKM come from the germline V gene. V was clipped by 4 bases and J by 1 base, with 8 bases between them. The CDR3 runs to 13 residues. CDR3 protein: CASSWSISYEQYF. The CDR3 DNA follows: TGTGCCAGCAGTTGGTCGATATCCTACGAGCAGTACTTC.

This clonotype has ten or more counts. This chain joins TRBV5-1 and TRBJ1-2; D gene uncertain. Germline CDR1 SGHRS, CDR2 YFSETQ. The V end lost 1 base, the J end lost 8 bases, and 6 bases lay between the germline ends. The CDR3 is made up of 11 amino acids. DNA for the CDR3: TGCGCCAGCAGCTTGTTTGGAGGCTACACCTTC. Its protein product is CASSLFGGYTF. The entire variable domain, with the rest obtained from reference TRBV5-1 and TRBJ1-2, is as follows: KAGVTQTPRYLIKTRGQQVTLSCSPISGHRSVSWYQQTPGQGLQFLFEYFSETQRNKGNFPGRFSGRQFSNSRSEMNVSTLELGDSALYLCASSLFGGYTFGSGTRLTVV.

This clonotype was seen more than once but under ten times. The J gene is TRBJ2-5, the V gene TRBV9; D perhaps matches TRBD1 (6 bases). CDR1 and CDR2 (germline): SGDLS, YYNGEE. V lost 1 base and J lost 0, with 10 bases in between. This CDR3 contains 15 residues. CDR3 region: CASSVLDSYQETQYF. CDR3 DNA: TGTGCCAGCAGCGTATTGGACAGCTACCAAGAGACCCAGTACTTC.